This T cell receptor beta chain was profiled in a study of blood T cell repertoires in COVID-19. For the study at large: Samples of COVID-19 (acute and convalescent) were obtained from the United States, Italy and Spain.

How the authors handled the data: Amplified reference gene primers provided the basis for estimating nucleated cell counts. Sequencing used immunoSEQ multiplex PCR; TCRdb keeps in-frame clones, though not all of them. That table supplies the V and J calls and clone size; D and trimming were determined from the DNA. Of 250,000 to 300,000 clones listed, about nine tenths are singletons. V shed 6 bases and J 9 bases; nucleotides not matched to a gene: 4. This CDR3 region has 14 residues. CDR1 is MDHEN, CDR2 SYDVKM, per germline. What was sequenced was peripheral blood. The genes are TRBV28 and TRBJ1-6, with 11 nucleotides matching TRBD1. The clonotype originates from a woman aged 45-65 years who had recovered from COVID-19. CDR3 sequence reads: CASRAGTGGSPLHF. The CDR3 coding sequence is TGTGCCAGCAGGGCAGGGACAGGGGGTTCACCCCTCCACTTT.